This T cell receptor beta chain is drawn from a study of blood T cell repertoires in COVID-19. Study-level information: Collection of acute and convalescent COVID-19 samples took place in the United States, Italy and Spain.

The CDR3 is made up of 15 amino acids. V lost 11 bases to trimming and J lost 2 bases; unmatched junction nucleotides: 13. Germline lookup yields CDR1 ENHRY and CDR2 SYGVKD. Only in-frame clones appear in the TCRdb table, and some are missing; sequencing was by immunoSEQ multiplex PCR. The sample lists around 500,000 clones, roughly 90% occurring once. V and J are TRBV10-3 and TRBJ2-3; TRBD1 matches 7 bases. The source material was PBMCs or T cells enriched from blood (not recorded which). This TCR came from a woman between 40 and 55 years old who had recovered from COVID-19. The CDR3 region is CAAIDRVGPTDTQYF. CDR3 in DNA: TGTGCCGCCATAGACAGGGTAGGCCCCACAGATACGCAGTATTTT.